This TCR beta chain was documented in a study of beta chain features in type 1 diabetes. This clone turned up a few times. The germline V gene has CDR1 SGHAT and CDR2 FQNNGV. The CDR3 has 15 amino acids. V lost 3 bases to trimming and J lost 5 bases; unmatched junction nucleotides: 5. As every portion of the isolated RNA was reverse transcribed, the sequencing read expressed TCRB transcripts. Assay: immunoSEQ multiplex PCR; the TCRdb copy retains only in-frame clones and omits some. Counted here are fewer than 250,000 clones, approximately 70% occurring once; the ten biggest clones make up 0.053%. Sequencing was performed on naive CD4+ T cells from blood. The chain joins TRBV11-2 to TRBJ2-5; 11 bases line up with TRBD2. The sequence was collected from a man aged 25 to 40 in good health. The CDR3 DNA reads TGTGCCAGCAGCTTGAGACTAGCGGGGATCGAGACCCAGTACTTC. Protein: CASSLRLAGIETQYF.